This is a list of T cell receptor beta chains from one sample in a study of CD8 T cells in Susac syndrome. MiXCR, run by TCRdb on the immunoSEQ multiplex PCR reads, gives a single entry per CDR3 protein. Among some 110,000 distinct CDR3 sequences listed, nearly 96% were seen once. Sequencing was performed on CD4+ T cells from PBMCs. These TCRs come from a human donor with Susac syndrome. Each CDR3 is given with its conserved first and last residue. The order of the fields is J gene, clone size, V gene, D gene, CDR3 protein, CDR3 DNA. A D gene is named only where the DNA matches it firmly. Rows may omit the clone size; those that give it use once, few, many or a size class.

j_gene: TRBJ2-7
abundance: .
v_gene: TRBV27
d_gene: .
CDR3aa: CASSPNNRIYEQYF
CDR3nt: TGTGCCAGCAGCCCGAATAATAGGATCTACGAGCAGTACTTC

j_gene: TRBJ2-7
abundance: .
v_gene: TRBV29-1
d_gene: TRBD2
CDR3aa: CNARLAGSYEQYF
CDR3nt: TGCAACGCACGACTAGCGGGGTCCTACGAGCAGTACTTC

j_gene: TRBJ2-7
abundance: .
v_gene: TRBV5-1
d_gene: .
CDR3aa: CASSFGAYEQYF
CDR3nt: TGCGCCAGCAGCTTTGGCGCCTACGAGCAGTACTTC

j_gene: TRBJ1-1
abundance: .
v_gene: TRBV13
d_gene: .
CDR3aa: CALGGGAEAFF
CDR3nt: TGTGCCCTAGGAGGCGGCGCTGAAGCTTTCTTT

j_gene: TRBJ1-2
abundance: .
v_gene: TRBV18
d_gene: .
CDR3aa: CASSPPTPDGYTF
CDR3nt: TGTGCCAGCTCACCACCAACGCCTGATGGCTACACCTTC

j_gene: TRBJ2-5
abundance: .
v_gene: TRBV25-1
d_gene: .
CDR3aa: CASQQETQYF
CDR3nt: TGTGCCAGCCAACAAGAGACCCAGTACTTC

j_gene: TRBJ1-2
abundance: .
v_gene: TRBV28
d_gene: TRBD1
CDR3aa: CASSPTGGLFTF
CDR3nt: TGTGCCAGCAGTCCGACAGGGGGCCTATTCACCTTC

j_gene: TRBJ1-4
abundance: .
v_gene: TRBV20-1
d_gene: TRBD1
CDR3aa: CSAFVDRGNEKLFF
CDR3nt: TGCAGTGCATTCGTAGACAGGGGTAATGAAAAACTGTTTTTT

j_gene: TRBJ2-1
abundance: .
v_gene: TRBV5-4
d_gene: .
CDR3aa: CASSFGAESPFF
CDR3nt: TGTGCCAGCAGCTTTGGAGCGGAATCCCCGTTCTTC

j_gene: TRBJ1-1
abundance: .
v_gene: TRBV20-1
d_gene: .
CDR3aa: CSAANPQVGGDTLNTEAFF
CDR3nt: TGCAGTGCAGCGAACCCCCAGGTGGGGGGGGACACCTTGAACACTGAAGCTTTCTTT

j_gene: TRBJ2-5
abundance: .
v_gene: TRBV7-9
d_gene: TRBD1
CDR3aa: CASSLAGTGQETQYF
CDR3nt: TGTGCCAGCAGCTTAGCCGGGACAGGCCAAGAGACCCAGTACTTC

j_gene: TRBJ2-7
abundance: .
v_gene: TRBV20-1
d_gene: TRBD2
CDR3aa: CSASPTSGRAHEQYF
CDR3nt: TGCAGTGCTAGCCCCACTAGCGGGAGGGCCCACGAGCAGTACTTC

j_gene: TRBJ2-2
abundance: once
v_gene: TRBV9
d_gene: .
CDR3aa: CASSAQLAGGGELFF
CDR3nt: TGTGCCAGCAGCGCCCAGCTGGCGGGCGGCGGGGAGCTGTTTTTT

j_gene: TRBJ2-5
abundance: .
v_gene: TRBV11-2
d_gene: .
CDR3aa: CASSPPGTQYF
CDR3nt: TGTGCCAGCAGCCCCCCCGGGACTCAGTACTTC

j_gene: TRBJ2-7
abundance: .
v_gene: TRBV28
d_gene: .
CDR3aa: CASRAPGSSYEQYF
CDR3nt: TGTGCCAGCAGAGCACCCGGGAGCTCCTACGAGCAGTACTTC

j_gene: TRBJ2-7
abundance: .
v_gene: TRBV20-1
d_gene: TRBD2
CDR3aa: CSARASGGVAYEQYF
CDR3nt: TGCAGTGCTAGAGCGAGCGGGGGAGTCGCCTACGAGCAGTACTTC

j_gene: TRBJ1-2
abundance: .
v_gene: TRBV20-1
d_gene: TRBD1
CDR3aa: CSARTGSGNYGYTF
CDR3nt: TGCAGTGCTAGGACAGGGTCCGGAAACTATGGCTACACCTTC

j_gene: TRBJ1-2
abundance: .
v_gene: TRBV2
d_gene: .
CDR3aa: CASSELGLYGYTF
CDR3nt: TGTGCCAGCAGTGAATTGGGGCTCTATGGCTACACCTTC

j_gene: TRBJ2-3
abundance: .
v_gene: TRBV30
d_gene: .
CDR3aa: CAWSRGFATDTQYF
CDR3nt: TGTGCCTGGAGCCGGGGCTTTGCCACAGATACGCAGTATTTT

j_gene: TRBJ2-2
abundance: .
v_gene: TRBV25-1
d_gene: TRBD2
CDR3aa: CASSPTSAPNTGELFF
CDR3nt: TGTGCCAGCAGCCCCACTAGCGCGCCGAACACCGGGGAGCTGTTTTTT

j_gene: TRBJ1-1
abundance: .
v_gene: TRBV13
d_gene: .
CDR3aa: CASSLGPRGEAEAFF
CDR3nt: TGTGCCAGCAGCTTAGGACCCCGGGGGGAAGCTGAAGCTTTCTTT

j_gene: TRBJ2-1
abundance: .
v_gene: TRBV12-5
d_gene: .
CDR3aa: CASAKGVNEQFF
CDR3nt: TGTGCTAGTGCCAAGGGGGTCAATGAGCAGTTCTTC